Reported below is one TCR beta chain. Its antigen is as yet unknown. Each TCR beta library was made by quantitative 5'-RACE that incorporated molecular barcodes. TCRdb analysed the 5' RACE reads with MiXCR anew, one entry per CDR3 protein. The table lists about 300,000 distinct CDR3 sequences, roughly 20% of them singletons. The germline gives CDR1 DFQATT, CDR2 SNEGSKA (reference sequence). This CDR3 contains 12 residues. The V end was cut by 5 bases, the J end by 3 bases, with 11 bases between. The data belong to a study of CD8 T cells in ankylosing spondylitis. General study points: In synovial fluid and blood from reactive arthritis, some motif variants were previously reported.

The sample consisted of blood, either unsorted or a sorted T cell fraction (not recorded which). The TCR originated in a female donor with ankylosing spondylitis or in good health (not recorded which). The chain links TRBV20-1 to TRBJ2-7; no firm D call. DNA of the CDR3: TGCAGTGCTTTAGCCTCCGTCTACGAGCAGTACTTC. Translation: CSALASVYEQYF.